The rows below give T cell receptor beta chains drawn from one sample of a study of T cells in Graves' hyperthyroidism and ophthalmopathy. TCRdb passed the multiplex PCR reads through MiXCR, listing each CDR3 protein once. The sample lists 300,000 to 500,000 distinct CDR3 sequences; more than 13% were seen once. The material sequenced was blood. The origin of the receptors is a man aged 45-65 years with Graves' ophthalmopathy. Both conserved end residues are part of each CDR3. D genes are given only for firm matches. Expanded clones are given a class, and other clones once, few, many or no size at all.

clone_size	cdr3_length	d_call	v_call	j_call	cdr3_nt	cdr3_aa
NA	13	NA	TRBV29-1	TRBJ2-1	TGCAGCGTTGAAGGGGCAGGGAGTAATGAGCAGTTCTTC	CSVEGAGSNEQFF
few	14	NA	TRBV6-5	TRBJ1-3	TGTGCCAGCAGTTACTCCCAGTCTGGAAACACCATATATTTT	CASSYSQSGNTIYF
many	14	NA	TRBV12-3/TRBV12-4	TRBJ1-1	TGTGCCAGCAGTTTTTTAACAGGGAACACTGAAGCTTTCTTT	CASSFLTGNTEAFF
few	16	NA	TRBV5-6	TRBJ2-2	TGTGCCAGCAGCCGAATGAATTTGAGGAACACCGGGGAGCTGTTTTTT	CASSRMNLRNTGELFF
many	14	TRBD1	TRBV7-8	TRBJ1-2	TGTGCCAGCAGCTTAGGGGGACAGGGTGGTGGCTACACCTTC	CASSLGGQGGGYTF
many	14	TRBD2	TRBV30	TRBJ2-1	TGTGCCTGGAGTCTCGGGGGGACTAGCGATGAGCAGTTCTTC	CAWSLGGTSDEQFF
many	14	NA	TRBV2	TRBJ1-2	TGTGCCAGCAGCCGAGGACAGCTCCCGGGCGGCTACACCTTC	CASSRGQLPGGYTF
NA	16	NA	TRBV19	TRBJ1-5	TGTGCCAGTAGTAGCGGGGGGGCCGGTAGCAATCAGCCCCAGCATTTT	CASSSGGAGSNQPQHF
NA	15	TRBD1	TRBV12-3/TRBV12-4	TRBJ1-5	TGTGCCAGCAGTTTAGCGACAGGGGGCAATCAGCCCCAGCATTTT	CASSLATGGNQPQHF
NA	14	TRBD1	TRBV5-1	TRBJ2-2	TGCGCCAGCAGCATCGACAGGGGAACCGGGGAGCTGTTTTTT	CASSIDRGTGELFF
many	15	NA	TRBV10-1	TRBJ1-2	TGCGCCAGCAGTGAGATAAGGGGTGGCATCTATGGCTACACCTTC	CASSEIRGGIYGYTF
NA	14	NA	TRBV10-1	TRBJ2-3	TGCGCCAGCAGGCCCCTAACGGACACAGATACGCAGTATTTT	CASRPLTDTDTQYF
many	15	TRBD2	TRBV5-5	TRBJ2-1	TGTGCCAGCAGCTTGCGGCGGGAGTACTACAATGAGCAGTTCTTC	CASSLRREYYNEQFF
few	14	NA	TRBV5-1	TRBJ2-4	TGCGCCAGCAGCTCCGTGGAGGGCCTAAACATTCAGTACTTC	CASSSVEGLNIQYF
NA	16	NA	TRBV19	TRBJ2-6	TGTGCCAGTAGTATTTCCTGGGCCGCTGGGGCCAACGTCCTGACTTTC	CASSISWAAGANVLTF
many	14	TRBD2	TRBV24-1	TRBJ2-5	TGTGCCACCGGTAGCGGGAGGGAAGGCGAGACCCAGTACTTC	CATGSGREGETQYF
many	16	TRBD1	TRBV5-1	TRBJ2-3	TGCGCCAGCAGCTACGGGACAGGGGGTTTCGCAGATACGCAGTATTTT	CASSYGTGGFADTQYF
few	15	TRBD2	TRBV28	TRBJ2-5	TGTGCCAGCAGCGCTGGACTAGCGGGAGCGGAGACCCAGTACTTC	CASSAGLAGAETQYF
NA	13	NA	TRBV20-1	TRBJ1-6	TGCAGTGCTAGAGGCCGGACCCACAACTCCCTCCACTTT	CSARGRTHNSLHF
many	15	TRBD2	TRBV20-1	TRBJ2-5	TGCAGTGCTACCCTACTAGCGGGAGGCCGAGAGACCCAGTACTTC	CSATLLAGGRETQYF
few	13	NA	TRBV28	TRBJ1-6	TGTGCCAGCAGTTTAAGGGGAGACTCACCCCTCCACTTT	CASSLRGDSPLHF
few	12	NA	TRBV12-3/TRBV12-4	TRBJ1-2	TGTGCCAGCTCAGGGGCCCGAGGTGGCTACACCTTC	CASSGARGGYTF
many	14	NA	TRBV20-1	TRBJ1-1	TGCAGTGCTCACGCGGGGGAGAGGAGCACTGAAGCTTTCTTT	CSAHAGERSTEAFF
NA	12	TRBD1	TRBV7-9	TRBJ1-5	TGTGCCACCTCAGGGGGCGGTCAGCCCCAGCATTTT	CATSGGGQPQHF
NA	13	NA	TRBV19	TRBJ1-2	TGTGCCAGTAGTATGACCCGGAGAGATGGCTACACCTTC	CASSMTRRDGYTF
few	17	NA	TRBV5-4	TRBJ1-1	TGTGCCAGCAGCTTGGCCGGGGGTAGAATAATGAACACTGAAGCTTTCTTT	CASSLAGGRIMNTEAFF
many	13	TRBD2	TRBV7-9	TRBJ2-7	TGTGCCAGCAGTGGCGGGAGATCCCACGAGCAGTACTTC	CASSGGRSHEQYF
few	14	NA	TRBV5-6	TRBJ2-3	TGTGCCAGCAGCCGGACAGAGATAGCAGATACGCAGTATTTT	CASSRTEIADTQYF
NA	12	NA	TRBV27	TRBJ2-5	TGTGCCAGCAGTCCCTCCCAGCTAGTTCAGTACTTC	CASSPSQLVQYF
NA	17	TRBD1	TRBV9	TRBJ2-6	TGTGCCAGCAGCGTATTTGACAGGGGTTCAGTGGCCAACGTCCTGACTTTC	CASSVFDRGSVANVLTF
NA	12	NA	TRBV6-1	TRBJ2-3	TGTGCCGGAGGCACCGCGACAGATACGCAGTATTTT	CAGGTATDTQYF
many	16	NA	TRBV18	TRBJ1-2	TGTGCCAGCTCACCAAACCCGACAAACACTAACTATGGCTACACCTTC	CASSPNPTNTNYGYTF
NA	16	TRBD2	TRBV28	TRBJ2-4	TGTGCCAGCAGGGGGGGAGGGGCAGCGACCAAAAACATTCAGTACTTC	CASRGGGAATKNIQYF
many	13	NA	TRBV28	TRBJ2-2	TGTGCCAGCAGGGGACTCTACACCGGGGAGCTGTTTTTT	CASRGLYTGELFF
many	13	NA	TRBV29-1	TRBJ2-3	TGCAGCGCTGGGCCGCTGTTTGCAGATACGCAGTATTTT	CSAGPLFADTQYF
NA	16	TRBD2	TRBV27	TRBJ2-1	TGTGCCAGCAGTTCCATTACTAGCGACAAAACCGGTGAGCAGTTCTTC	CASSSITSDKTGEQFF
many	14	NA	TRBV20-1	TRBJ2-3	TGCAGTGCTAGTTCGGGAGTGGGGGCAGATACGCAGTATTTT	CSASSGVGADTQYF
once	14	NA	TRBV10-1	TRBJ2-1	TGCGCCAGCAGTGAGGCTAGGGACCACAATGAGCAGTTCTTC	CASSEARDHNEQFF
NA	16	NA	TRBV4-2	TRBJ2-3	TGTGCCAGCAGCCAAGGAGGGTGGACTAGCACAGATACGCAGTATTTT	CASSQGGWTSTDTQYF
many	17	TRBD2	TRBV29-1	TRBJ2-1	TGCAGCGCTGTTTACTCATTGCTAGCGGGAGGGTACAATGAGCAGTTCTTC	CSAVYSLLAGGYNEQFF
NA	15	TRBD2	TRBV6-1	TRBJ2-7	TGTGCCAGCGAATATGTTGGCGGGAGTTCCTACGAGCAGTACTTC	CASEYVGGSSYEQYF
few	16	NA	TRBV5-4	TRBJ2-7	TGTGCCAGCAGCATACCGCGACCCGGGACTGCCTACGAGCAGTACTTC	CASSIPRPGTAYEQYF
NA	13	NA	TRBV24-1	TRBJ1-2	TGTGCCACCAGTGAGGGACCTTTGTATGGCTACACCTTC	CATSEGPLYGYTF
many	12	NA	TRBV30	TRBJ1-4	TGTGCCTGGAACCGGGTTCGCGAAAAACTGTTTTTT	CAWNRVREKLFF
many	14	NA	TRBV7-8	TRBJ2-5	TGTGCCAGCAGCTTAGGAGTTCTGGAGGAGACCCAGTACTTC	CASSLGVLEETQYF
NA	15	TRBD1	TRBV18	TRBJ2-2	TGTGCCAGCTCAGCGACAGGGAGAAATGGCGGGGAGCTGTTTTTT	CASSATGRNGGELFF
few	15	NA	TRBV27	TRBJ2-3	TGTGCCAGCCGTCGCGTAGCTGGACTCACAGATACGCAGTATTTT	CASRRVAGLTDTQYF
NA	15	NA	TRBV7-6	TRBJ2-1	TGTGCCAGCAGCCCCACGACGTCGTCTTACAATGAGCAGTTCTTC	CASSPTTSSYNEQFF
many	16	TRBD2	TRBV12-3/TRBV12-4	TRBJ2-7	TGTGCCAGCAGCGGACTAGCGGGAGGGCTCGCCTACGAGCAGTACTTC	CASSGLAGGLAYEQYF
many	16	NA	TRBV7-3	TRBJ2-1	TGTGCCAGCAGCTTATCGCGGGACACCTTGGGGAGCGAGCAGTTCTTC	CASSLSRDTLGSEQFF
many	12	NA	TRBV5-1	TRBJ2-5	TGTGCCAGCAGCTTAGATCGGGAGACCCAGTACTTC	CASSLDRETQYF
NA	14	NA	TRBV5-1	TRBJ2-1	TGCGCCAGCAGCTTAAGAGGGAGCAACAATGAGCAGTTCTTC	CASSLRGSNNEQFF
few	16	TRBD1	TRBV12-3/TRBV12-4	TRBJ2-1	TGTGCCAGCACCTCCCCCGGGACAGAGGCCTACAATGAGCAGTTCTTC	CASTSPGTEAYNEQFF
few	14	NA	TRBV5-1	TRBJ2-1	TGCGCCAGCAGCCCGGGGTCAGGGAGAGCTGAGCAGTTCTTC	CASSPGSGRAEQFF
many	17	TRBD2	TRBV28	TRBJ2-1	TGTGCCAGCAGTTTGCGGGCTAGCGGGAGCTCCTACAATGAGCAGTTCTTC	CASSLRASGSSYNEQFF
NA	14	NA	TRBV15	TRBJ2-2	TGTGCCACCAGCAGAGACCGCTGGGCCGGGGAGCTGTTTTTT	CATSRDRWAGELFF
many	13	NA	TRBV29-1	TRBJ1-1	TGCAGCGTTGATGGCAGGGCGCACACTGAAGCTTTCTTT	CSVDGRAHTEAFF
many	17	TRBD2	TRBV7-2	TRBJ2-1	TGTGCCAGCAGCTTAGCGACTAGCGGGGGCAGTTACAATGAGCAGTTCTTC	CASSLATSGGSYNEQFF
NA	14	TRBD2	TRBV20-1	TRBJ2-7	TGCAGTGGACTAGCGGGAAATAGGGACTACGAGCAGTACTTC	CSGLAGNRDYEQYF